The 2 T cell receptor beta chains listed next were all sequenced from one sample in a study of circulating and synovial CD4+ cells in juvenile arthritis. Assay: immunoSEQ multiplex PCR; the TCRdb copy retains only in-frame clones and omits some. In the table there are tens of thousands of clones, just under 95% of which are singletons. The sample consisted of CD4+ T cells from blood. These receptors were taken from a human donor with juvenile idiopathic arthritis.

This chain links TRBV18 with TRBJ2-7, with D possibly matching TRBD1 (6 bases). CDR1 and CDR2 from the germline V gene are KGHSH and LQKENI. This CDR3 spans 16 amino acids. With 6 bases removed from V and 0 bases from J, the gap between germline ends came to 18 bases. The CDR3 DNA follows: TGTGCCAGCTCCCTTCGTGACAGGCCCCTCTCCTACGAGCAGTACTTC. It specifies CASSLRDRPLSYEQYF.

V and J are TRBV7-9 and TRBJ2-5; TRBD2 might be the D (5 bases). Trimming took 4 bases from V and 2 from J, leaving 11 bases between them. The CDR3 is 14 residues long. Germline V gene data show CDR1 as SEHNR and CDR2 as FQNEAQ (reference sequence). CDR3 nucleotides: TGTGCCAGCAGCTCTGACTATATACAAGAGACCCAGTACTTC. It translates to CASSSDYIQETQYF.